This record looks at one TCR beta chain sequence and its context. The germline V gene has CDR1 LGHNT and CDR2 FRNRAP. Trimming shortened V by 5 bases and J by 5 bases, and 15 bases separated the two germline ends. The CDR3 consists of 14 residues. Profiled with immunoSEQ multiplex PCR; TCRdb holds only in-frame clones, not every one. Among roughly 250,000 clones listed, roughly 86% were seen once. The sample belongs to a study of blood T cell repertoires in COVID-19. The V call is TRBV12-5, the J call TRBJ1-1; the D gene is possibly TRBD1 (6 bases). The clonotype comes from a woman between 40 and 55 years old with acute COVID-19. Sequencing was done on a sample of PBMCs or T cells enriched from blood (not recorded which). The CDR3 nucleotides are TGTGCTAGTGGTCCTGGGGCAGGGGAGACTGAAGCTTTCTTT. Its protein is CASGPGAGETEAFF.